This is a list of T cell receptor beta chains from one sample in a study of T-cell memory formation after mild COVID-19. TCRdb recomputed calls from the 5' RACE reads with MiXCR, one row per CDR3 protein. The table records about 100,000 distinct CDR3 sequences, approximately 10% of them present only once. The sequencing sample was made of PBMCs or a T cell subset sorted from them (not recorded which). Source of these receptors: a man between 18 and 29 years old who had mild COVID-19 (a few samples of this study predate the infection). Cell type and time point are not known. CDR3s include the opening cysteine and the closing phenylalanine or tryptophan. The size entry is marked missing in some rows and otherwise reads once, few, many or a size class.

V: TRBV7-8; size: many; CDR3: CASSLRGGYIQYF
V: TRBV20-1; size: NA; CDR3: CSARGQEVSYEQYF
V: TRBV12-3/TRBV12-4; size: few; CDR3: CASSYLGVHEQYF
V: TRBV7-9; size: few; CDR3: CASSLRSGLAFHTQYF
V: TRBV7-3; size: once; CDR3: CASSFQITDALYF
V: TRBV9; size: few; CDR3: CASSARGLKEETQYF
V: TRBV21-1; size: NA; CDR3: CASSKIRVANYGYTF
V: TRBV5-1; size: few; CDR3: CASSLVGYRDYGYTF
V: TRBV6-5; size: many; CDR3: CASSYAQGVSPLHF
V: TRBV6-1; size: many; CDR3: CASSGNPGRETDTQYF
V: TRBV6-5; size: NA; CDR3: CASSGTSGGYNEQFF
V: TRBV4-3; size: few; CDR3: CASSQGLAGDLSYEQYF
V: TRBV6-5; size: NA; CDR3: CASLSRRRLLAKNIQYF
V: TRBV29-1; size: NA; CDR3: CSVEEIRAGANVLTF
V: TRBV4-2; size: many; CDR3: CASSHGLAGATDTQYF
V: TRBV12-3/TRBV12-4; size: few; CDR3: CASSLTGSSSEAFF
V: TRBV6-2/TRBV6-3; size: many; CDR3: CASSGTSGNNEQFF
V: TRBV6-1; size: NA; CDR3: CASSEARDLRGLASSYNEQFF
V: TRBV9; size: NA; CDR3: CASRNHSGANVLTF
V: TRBV19; size: many; CDR3: CASSITGGGETQYF
V: TRBV29-1; size: few; CDR3: CSADDGADTQYF
V: TRBV4-1; size: NA; CDR3: CASRPGTGPYGYTF
V: TRBV7-8; size: NA; CDR3: CASSLSLWGSGTKMGDTQYF
V: TRBV29-1; size: few; CDR3: CSVELTGPSTGELFF
V: TRBV16; size: many; CDR3: CASSPREVAKNIQYF
V: TRBV11-2; size: NA; CDR3: CASSPGDRAGQPQHF
V: TRBV7-3; size: many; CDR3: CASSLGSLSYNEQFF
V: TRBV5-5; size: few; CDR3: CASSPTGTDSNQPQHF
V: TRBV6-6; size: few; CDR3: CASSYAGRGSPLHF
V: TRBV7-9; size: few; CDR3: CASSFPARGLTDAEAFF
V: TRBV7-9; size: NA; CDR3: CASSPRHSTNEKLFF
V: TRBV10-3; size: NA; CDR3: CAISEGWDWRGNQPQHF
V: TRBV4-1; size: NA; CDR3: CASGKTGGVTNEKLFF
V: TRBV3-2; size: many; CDR3: CASSQDFSRFSNQPQHF
V: TRBV5-1; size: NA; CDR3: CASSSGPANTGELFF
V: TRBV7-9; size: NA; CDR3: CASTPWNGDEQFF
V: TRBV27; size: NA; CDR3: CASSFTMSSYNEQFF
V: TRBV6-5; size: NA; CDR3: CASSYLGGGQPQHF
V: TRBV12-3/TRBV12-4; size: few; CDR3: CASNTDRANYGYTF
V: TRBV4-1; size: few; CDR3: CASSPGGAETQYF
V: TRBV5-1; size: NA; CDR3: CASSLGQGVPEQYF
V: TRBV7-7; size: few; CDR3: CASSLGDPAYNEQFF
V: TRBV11-2; size: many; CDR3: CASSLGPNTGELFF
V: TRBV6-1; size: few; CDR3: CASSEGSGEQFF
V: TRBV7-6; size: few; CDR3: CASSSGLGNEQFF
V: TRBV12-3/TRBV12-4; size: NA; CDR3: CASSFSGRRYF
V: TRBV11-3; size: NA; CDR3: CASSPGGELNTEAFF
V: TRBV5-6; size: many; CDR3: CASSLGDRQFF
V: TRBV7-2; size: NA; CDR3: CASSPVSYEQYF